Listed here are 17 T cell receptor beta chains from one sample, sequenced in a study of blood T cell repertoires in COVID-19. Some clones are missing from TCRdb's copy, which holds only in-frame ones; the method was immunoSEQ multiplex PCR. The table records under 250,000 clones, approximately 90% of them present only once. Sequenced input: PBMCs or T cells enriched from blood (not recorded which). These receptors were collected from a man aged 30-40 years who had recovered from COVID-19.

The V gene is TRBV3-1 (or the pseudogene TRBV3-2), the J gene TRBJ1-3, with D maybe TRBD1 (5 bases). Trimming took off 2 bases at V and 0 bases at J, with 11 bases between the two ends. Germline CDR1 LGHDT, CDR2 YNNKEL (reference sequence). This CDR3 has 16 residues. CDR3 sequence (DNA): TGTGCCAGCAGCCAATGGGGGGGGGTCTCTGGAAACACCATATATTTT. This codes for CASSQWGGVSGNTIYF.

V gene TRBV9 combines with J gene TRBJ2-7, with a tentative D call TRBD2 (6 bases). CDR3 size: 15 residues. In germline, CDR1 is SGDLS, CDR2 YYNGEE. The V gene lost 0 bases and the J gene lost 4 bases, with 14 bases spanning the gap. CDR3 sequence (DNA): TGTGCCAGCAGCGTAGCGGGGGACCCGGGGTACGAGCAGTACTTC. Translation gives CASSVAGDPGYEQYF.

The chain uses TRBV6-5 and TRBJ1-3; 8 positions match TRBD1. J lost 4 bases, V lost 2 bases, and 7 bases had no gene match. The CDR3 extends over 16 amino acids. The germline V gene has CDR1 MNHEY and CDR2 SVGAGI. CDR3 bases: TGTGCCAGCAGTTACGGGGGACAGGATTCAGGAAACACCATATATTTT. This encodes CASSYGGQDSGNTIYF.

The chain combines TRBV9 with TRBJ1-2; 8 bases align to TRBD1. The CDR3 length is 14 residues. Germline CDR1 SGDLS, CDR2 YYNGEE. Trimming removed 4 bases from V and 4 bases from J; junction bases left unmatched: 6. In DNA form, the CDR3 reads TGTGCCAGCAGCCAAGGGACAGGAGCCTATGGCTACACCTTC. It is translated as CASSQGTGAYGYTF.

V and J are TRBV12-3 or TRBV12-4 and TRBJ1-4, with D unresolved. V was trimmed by 6 bases and J by 10 bases, leaving 12 bases between them. The CDR3 totals 12 residues. The CDR3 DNA sequence: TGTGCCAGCAGCTCTTCGCACAGAAAACTGTTTTTT. It encodes CASSSSHRKLFF.

This clone was detected once. The chain couples TRBV4-2 to TRBJ2-1; 12 nucleotides align to TRBD2. This CDR3 is 15 amino acids long. CDR1 and CDR2 (germline): LGHNA, YNFKEQ. The junction had 3 bases not matched to a gene; V was cut back by 1 base and J by 8 bases. CDR3 region: CASSQATSGSHEQFF. CDR3 sequence (DNA): TGTGCCAGCAGCCAAGCGACTAGCGGGAGCCATGAGCAGTTCTTC.

The J gene is TRBJ2-7, the V gene TRBV27; D may be TRBD2 (5 bases). Germline V gene sequence: CDR1 MNHEY, CDR2 SMNVEV (reference sequence). The ends were cut back, 0 bases at V and 10 bases at J, with 13 bases in the middle. CDR3 length equals 13 residues. The CDR3 sequence is CASSLSWTQVQYF. CDR3 nucleotide sequence: TGTGCCAGCAGTTTATCTTGGACTCAGGTCCAGTACTTC.

This clone was seen many times. The rearrangement joins TRBV6-4 to TRBJ2-3; TRBD1 aligns across 9 bases. Trimming cost V 4 bases and J 1 base; bases outside gene matches: 0. Per germline, CDR1 MRHNA and CDR2 SNTAGT. CDR3 length: 14 residues. The CDR3 sequence: CASSGTGGTDTQYF. DNA for the CDR3: TGTGCCAGCAGTGGGACAGGGGGCACAGATACGCAGTATTTT.

This chain links TRBV11-1 with TRBJ2-2; 7 bases are shared with TRBD1. There are 15 residues in the CDR3. The germline CDR1 and CDR2 sequences are SGHAT and FQDESV (reference sequence). The V segment lost 10 bases and the J segment 0 bases; nucleotides outside the gene matches: 8. In DNA form, the CDR3 reads TGTGCCACCAAGAGAGGACAGGCGAACACCGGGGAGCTGTTTTTT. Encoded protein: CATKRGQANTGELFF.

The chain couples TRBV7-3 to TRBJ1-1; 9 positions match TRBD1. CDR3 length: 15 residues. Germline V gene sequence: CDR1 SGHTA, CDR2 FQGTGA. V lost 3 bases to trimming and J lost 5 bases; unmatched junction nucleotides: 7. In nucleotides, the CDR3 is TGTGCCAGCAGCTTCGCCGGGACAGGGAATACTGAAGCTTTCTTT. Translating gives CASSFAGTGNTEAFF.

V gene TRBV27 combines with J gene TRBJ2-3; D possibly corresponds to TRBD1 (5 bases). The V gene lost 2 bases and the J gene lost 3 bases, with 18 bases spanning the gap. Germline CDR1 reads MNHEY; CDR2 reads SMNVEV (reference sequence). The CDR3 loop spans 17 amino acids. DNA for the CDR3: TGTGCCAGCAGTTTAAGGGGCTCCTACGCGAGGACAGATACGCAGTATTTT. Protein sequence: CASSLRGSYARTDTQYF.

The rearrangement joins TRBV7-2 to TRBJ1-1, with 7 bases identical to TRBD1. This CDR3 is built from 14 residues. Germline loops: CDR1 SGHTA, CDR2 FQGNSA. J gave up 3 bases and V 5 bases, and 6 bases lay outside the gene matches. The CDR3 DNA is TGTGCCAGCAGCAAGACAGGGCGGGACACTGAAGCTTTCTTT. Protein sequence: CASSKTGRDTEAFF.

This clone was recorded a few times. The rearrangement links TRBV10-3 to TRBJ2-3; a weak D match, TRBD2 (7 bases). CDR1 is ENHRY and CDR2 is SYGVKD in the germline V gene. The CDR3 runs to 15 residues. V was pared by 6 bases and J by 4 bases, with 17 bases between. Written as DNA, the CDR3 is TGTGCCATCAGCCCGGGGGGCCGGGACCCAGATACGCAGTATTTT. This gives the protein CAISPGGRDPDTQYF.

This clone was recorded a few times. The J gene is TRBJ1-3, the V gene TRBV3-1 (or the pseudogene TRBV3-2), with a possible D match to TRBD1 (6 bases). The CDR3 length is 18 residues. V was trimmed by 4 bases and J by 4 bases, leaving 23 bases between them. Germline V CDR1 and CDR2: LGHDT, YNNKEL (reference sequence). This CDR3 reads CASSLTFTGGGRGNTIYF. CDR3 sequence (DNA): TGTGCCAGCAGCCTTACTTTTACGGGAGGGGGGCGAGGAAACACCATATATTTT.

The rearrangement links TRBV27 to TRBJ1-6, with 8 bases fitting TRBD1. Per germline, CDR1 MNHEY and CDR2 SMNVEV (reference sequence). The CDR3 runs to 19 residues. V shed 7 bases and J 2 bases; nucleotides not matched to a gene: 16. The CDR3 here is CASKPDSGQGMPYNSPLHF. The CDR3 coding sequence is TGTGCCAGCAAACCAGATTCCGGACAGGGCATGCCCTATAATTCACCCCTCCACTTT.

On this clone: At the DNA level, this CDR3 is encoded by other sequences in the same sample as well. The chain joins TRBV5-4 to TRBJ1-1; TRBD1 aligns across 8 bases. V gave up 5 bases and J gave up 5 bases; unmatched junction bases: 5. The CDR3 totals 13 residues. Germline lookup yields CDR1 SGHNT and CDR2 YYREEE (reference sequence). This CDR3 reads CASSSGGRTEAFF. The CDR3 DNA reads TGTGCCAGCAGTTCAGGGGGCAGGACTGAAGCTTTCTTT.

The table lists this clone with a few counts. The chain uses TRBV28 and TRBJ1-2, with 10 bases identical to TRBD1. Per the germline V gene, CDR1 is MDHEN and CDR2 is SYDVKM. The CDR3 is 14 residues long. CDR3 nucleotides: TGTGGCACCGCCCCGGGACAGGGGTTCTATGGCTACACCTTC. This sequence encodes CGTAPGQGFYGYTF.